One and the same sample provided the 3 T cell receptor beta chains below, sequenced in a study of post-analysis software for immune sequencing data. General study findings and limits: Patients carried roughly five TRBV segments more frequently than controls did, and TRBV5-6, TRBV5-1 and TRBV20-1 were among them.

Built from TCR beta cDNA, the libraries had unique molecular identifiers in them. Using its own MiXCR run on the PCR reads, TCRdb lists one record per CDR3 protein. The sample holds 450,000 to 700,000 distinct CDR3 sequences, around 40% seen once. Their antigen targets remain unknown. Sequenced material: blood. These receptors all come from a girl aged 10 to 17 with multiple sclerosis.

This clonotype was seen a few times. V and J are TRBV12-3 or TRBV12-4 and TRBJ2-1; perhaps TRBD2 as D (6 bases). Deletions cut 7 bases from V and 4 bases from J, with 20 bases between. The CDR3 consists of 16 residues. CDR3 sequence (DNA): TGTGCCAGCATTAACACAGAGACGGGAGCTTACAATGAGCAGTTCTTC. The encoded protein is CASINTETGAYNEQFF.

This sequence joins TRBV7-2 and TRBJ2-5; TRBD2 matches 10 bases. Per germline, CDR1 SGHTA and CDR2 FQGNSA. The ends lost 1 base at V and 11 bases at J; junction bases unmatched: 13. The CDR3 has 16 amino acids. CDR3 amino acids: CASSLGRTSGYNEQYF. For the CDR3, the DNA is TGTGCCAGCAGCTTAGGGCGGACTAGCGGATACAATGAGCAGTACTTC. The whole variable domain, filled in from reference TRBV7-2 and TRBJ2-5, reads GAGVSQSPSNKVTEKGKDVELRCDPISGHTALYWYRQSLGQGLEFLIYFQGNSAPDKSGLPSDRFSAERTGGSVSTLTIQRTQQEDSAVYLCASSLGRTSGYNEQYFGPGTRLLVL.

The genes are TRBV12-3 or TRBV12-4 and TRBJ2-7; 10 bases are a match to TRBD1. The V gene end was trimmed by 3 bases and the J gene end by 2 bases; junction bases not matched to a gene: 1. CDR3 length: 14 residues. The CDR3 sequence: CASSFDRGPYEQYF. In DNA form, the CDR3 reads TGTGCCAGCAGTTTTGACAGGGGGCCCTACGAGCAGTACTTC.